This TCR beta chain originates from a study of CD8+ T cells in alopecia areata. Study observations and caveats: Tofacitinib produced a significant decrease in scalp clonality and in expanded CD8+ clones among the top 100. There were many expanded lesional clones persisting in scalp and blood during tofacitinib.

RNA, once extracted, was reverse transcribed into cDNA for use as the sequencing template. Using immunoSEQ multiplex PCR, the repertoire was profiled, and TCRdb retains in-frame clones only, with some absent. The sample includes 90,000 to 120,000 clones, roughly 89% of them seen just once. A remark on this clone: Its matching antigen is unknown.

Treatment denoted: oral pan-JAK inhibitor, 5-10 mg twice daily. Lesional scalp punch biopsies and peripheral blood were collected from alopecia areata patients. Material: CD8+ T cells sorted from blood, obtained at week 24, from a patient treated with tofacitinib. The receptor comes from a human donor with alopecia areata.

The CDR3 loop is CASSLLSASGGATGLGTDTQYF. Written as DNA, the CDR3 is TGTGCCAGCAGCCTCCTGAGCGCTAGCGGGGGCGCTACTGGGTTGGGCACAGATACGCAGTATTTT. The chain is built from TRBV7-8 and TRBJ2-3, with 10 bases that match TRBD2. J gave up 1 base and V 5 bases, and 24 bases lay outside the gene matches. The CDR3 spans 22 residues. The germline CDR1 and CDR2 sequences are SGHVS and FQNEAQ. The entire variable domain, with the rest obtained from reference TRBV7-8 and TRBJ2-3, is as follows: GAGVSQSPRYKVAKRGQDVALRCDPISGHVSLFWYQQALGQGPEFLTYFQNEAQLDKSGLPSDRFFAERPEGSVSTLKIQRTQQEDSAVYLCASSLLSASGGATGLGTDTQYFGPGTRLTVL.